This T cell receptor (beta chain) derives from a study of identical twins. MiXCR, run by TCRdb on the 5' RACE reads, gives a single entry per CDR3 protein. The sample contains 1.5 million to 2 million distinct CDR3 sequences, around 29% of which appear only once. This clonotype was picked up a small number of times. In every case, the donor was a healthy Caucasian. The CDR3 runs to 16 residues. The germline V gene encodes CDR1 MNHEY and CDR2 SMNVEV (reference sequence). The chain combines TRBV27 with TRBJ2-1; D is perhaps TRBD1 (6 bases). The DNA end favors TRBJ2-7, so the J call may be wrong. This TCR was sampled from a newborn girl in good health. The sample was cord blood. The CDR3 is CASRINRVPSYNEQYF. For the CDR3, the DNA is TGTGCCAGCAGAATAAACAGGGTGCCCTCCTACAATGAGCAGTACTTC.